Following are 14 T cell receptor beta chains from one sample sequenced in a study of response to subunit inactivated influenza vaccine. TCRdb passed the RT-PCR reads through MiXCR, listing each CDR3 protein once. Of around 190,000 distinct CDR3 sequences listed, around 8.8% were seen once; the top ten hold 11%. The sample was non-naive T cells sorted from PBMCs, taken on the day of vaccination. The receptors were sampled from a man between 45 and 60 years old who received an inactivated influenza vaccine.

This CDR3 reads CASSLGSGARRFF. CDR3 bases: TGCGCCAGCAGCTTGGGGTCCGGGGCGCGTCGATTCTTC. This rearrangement joins TRBV5-1 to TRBJ2-1; D might be TRBD1 or TRBD2, each matching 5 bases. The CDR3 has 13 residues. Germline CDR1 reads SGHRS; CDR2 reads YFSETQ. Trimming took off 0 bases at V and 16 bases at J, with 17 bases between the two ends.

The table lists this clonotype with many counts. V and J are TRBV5-1 and TRBJ2-5, with a possible D match to TRBD2 (6 bases). CDR1 is SGHRS and CDR2 is YFSETQ in the germline V gene. The V and J ends lost 4 bases and 5 bases respectively, with 18 bases between them. The CDR3 length is 15 residues. The CDR3 loop is CASSPTGSSFETQYF. The DNA of the CDR3 is TGCGCCAGCAGCCCGACCGGGAGCAGTTTTGAGACCCAGTACTTC.

In regard to this clonotype: Given a much more abundant clone one base away, this may be a read error. V gene TRBV12-3 or TRBV12-4 combines with J gene TRBJ2-7, with D maybe TRBD2 (6 bases). The CDR3 contains 13 residues. CDR3 coding DNA: TGTGCCAGCAGTTTCCGGGAGCGGTACGAGCAGTCCTTC. This codes for CASSFRERYEQSF.

V is TRBV6-1 and J is TRBJ2-7, with TRBD2 matching 10 bases. Unmatched junction bases numbered 11, after V lost 6 bases and J lost 6 bases. This CDR3 has 15 amino acids. The V gene's germline CDR1 is MNHNS and CDR2 SASEGT. Here the CDR3 reads CASRLTAGGFSEQYF. CDR3 coding DNA: TGTGCCAGCAGACTTACAGCGGGAGGGTTCTCCGAGCAGTACTTC.

Comments on this clonotype: Since a much larger clone is just one base distant, this may be a read error. The chain combines TRBV29-1 with TRBJ2-1; 11 positions match TRBD2. The CDR3 has 13 amino acids. Per germline, CDR1 SQVTM and CDR2 ANQGSEA. The CDR3 region has the DNA TGCAGCGTGGGACTAGCGGTAGGGAATGAGCAGTTATTC. Protein sequence: CSVGLAVGNEQLF.

This chain links TRBV3-1 with TRBJ2-3; D gene ambiguous. Germline V gene data show CDR1 as LGHDT and CDR2 as YNNKEL (reference sequence). This CDR3 has 13 amino acids. The V gene lost 1 base and the J gene lost 5 bases, with 7 bases spanning the gap. The CDR3 reads CASSQGSEDTQYF. Written as DNA, the CDR3 is TGTGCCAGCAGCCAAGGTTCCGAAGATACGCAGTATTTT.

This clonotype was detected only a few times. The chain joins TRBV6-1 to TRBJ2-1, with 10 bases identical to TRBD2. The germline V gene has CDR1 MNHNS and CDR2 SASEGT. The CDR3 totals 16 residues. The V and J ends lost 7 bases and 7 bases, in that order; junction bases with no gene match: 13. The CDR3 is CASIPSTSGMFNEQFF. In DNA form, the CDR3 reads TGTGCCAGCATCCCATCCACTAGCGGGATGTTTAATGAGCAGTTCTTC.

The chain couples TRBV10-3 to TRBJ2-7; possibly TRBD2 for D (6 bases). This CDR3 spans 13 amino acids. The ends were cut back, 8 bases at V and 3 bases at J, with 14 bases in the middle. Germline loops: CDR1 ENHRY, CDR2 SYGVKD. As DNA, the CDR3 is TGTGCCATCTGGCGGGACGGCGGCTACGAGCAGTACTTC. It translates to CAIWRDGGYEQYF.

As regards this clonotype: An end of the junction differs from the germline gene, which may be a read error. The rearrangement joins TRBV20-1 to TRBJ2-1; tentatively, D is TRBD2 (6 bases). The CDR3 runs 14 residues. The germline gives CDR1 DFQATT, CDR2 SNEGSKA (reference sequence). In DNA form, the CDR3 reads TGCAGTGCCAGAGCCGGGACTTCTTACAATGAGCAGTTCTTC. It specifies CSARAGTSYNEQFF.

The V and J genes are TRBV18 and TRBJ2-5; TRBD1 aligns across 11 bases. The CDR3 spans 17 residues. Per the germline V gene, CDR1 is KGHSH and CDR2 is LQKENI. The V and J ends lost 4 bases and 2 bases, in that order; junction bases with no gene match: 9. This chain's CDR3 is CASSRGTGGSGQETQYF. As DNA, the CDR3 is TGTGCCAGCTCACGAGGGACAGGGGGTAGCGGACAAGAGACCCAGTACTTC.

This clonotype was observed a few times. This chain connects TRBV6-2 or TRBV6-3 to TRBJ1-1; unclear D gene. The ends were cut back, 4 bases at V and 5 bases at J, with 8 bases in the middle. CDR3 size: 12 residues. The V gene's germline CDR1 is MNHEY and CDR2 SVGEGT. In DNA, the CDR3 is TGTGCCAGCAGTTCAGTGGGAACTGAAGCTTTCTTT. Its protein is CASSSVGTEAFF.

This clonotype was counted between two and nine times. CDR3 loop: CASSPDRGYNYQAYEQYF. CDR3 in DNA: TGTGCCAGCAGTCCAGACAGGGGGTATAATTATCAAGCCTACGAGCAGTACTTC. The chain is built from TRBV28 and TRBJ2-7; 9 bases agree with TRBD1. With 5 bases clipped from V and 2 bases from J, the junction kept 16 bases outside the gene matches. The CDR3 consists of 18 residues. Germline V gene sequence: CDR1 MDHEN, CDR2 SYDVKM.

The J gene is TRBJ1-1, the V gene TRBV9; TRBD1 is a possible D gene (5 bases). Deletions cut 2 bases from V and 0 bases from J, with 11 bases between. The CDR3 runs to 15 residues. CDR1 SGDLS and CDR2 YYNGEE come from the germline V gene. The CDR3 protein is CASSVEEGMNTEAFF. CDR3 DNA: TGTGCCAGCAGCGTCGAGGAGGGGATGAACACTGAAGCTTTCTTT.

The V gene is TRBV7-9, the J gene TRBJ2-7; 11 nucleotides align to TRBD1. Trimming took 6 bases from V and 2 from J; bases not matched to a gene: 3. This CDR3 has 14 amino acids. Germline CDR1 reads SEHNR; CDR2 reads FQNEAQ (reference sequence). CDR3 bases: TGTGCCAGCAGTCCGGACAGGGGGCCCTACGAGCAGTACTTC. Protein: CASSPDRGPYEQYF. Full variable domain (outside the CDR3, taken from reference TRBV7-9 and TRBJ2-7): DTGVSQNPRHKITKRGQNVTFRCDPISEHNRLYWYRQTLGQGPEFLTYFQNEAQLEKSRLLSDRFSAERPKGSFSTLEIQRTEQGDSAMYLCASSPDRGPYEQYFGPGTRLTVT.